Below are 30 T cell receptor beta chains sequenced from a single sample in a study of long-term antiretroviral therapy in people with HIV. Sequencing used immunoSEQ v3.0 at survey level. Repertoires were generated with immunoSEQ multiplex PCR, while TCRdb's copy carries only in-frame clones and drops some. This sample yields 20,000 to 25,000 clones, of which about four fifths are seen a single time; roughly 5.7% belongs to the top ten. Material: unsorted PBMCs, obtained 0.7 years before starting antiretroviral therapy. The receptors derive from a man younger than 40 with HIV.

This chain connects TRBV7-2 to TRBJ2-5, with no clear D. Trimming took off 5 bases at V and 7 bases at J, with 17 bases between the two ends. This CDR3 spans 14 amino acids. The V gene's germline CDR1 is SGHTA and CDR2 FQGNSA. CDR3 in DNA: TGTGCCAGCAGCCCTGTTGTGTCTTTAGGGACCCAGTACTTC. Translating gives CASSPVVSLGTQYF.

V and J are TRBV28 and TRBJ1-2, with D maybe TRBD1 (6 bases). The CDR3 runs 15 residues. Germline CDR1 MDHEN, CDR2 SYDVKM. V was clipped by 6 bases and J by 8 bases, with 22 bases between them. The CDR3 here is CASSLNLKGGRGYTF. CDR3 bases: TGTGCCAGCAGCCTAAACCTTAAGGGGGGTCGCGGCTACACCTTC.

This clone was seen more than once but under ten times. The V gene is TRBV19, the J gene TRBJ1-1, with D perhaps matching TRBD1 (5 bases). Trimming left V 3 bases short and J 7 bases short, with 12 bases between. This CDR3 comprises 13 residues. Germline lookup yields CDR1 LNHDA and CDR2 SQIVND (reference sequence). CDR3 bases: TGTGCCAGTAGTATCGGACGGGGGGGTGAAGCTTTCTTT. Protein: CASSIGRGGEAFF.

This sequence joins TRBV6-5 and TRBJ1-6; D remains ambiguous. The V end was cut by 0 bases, the J end by 5 bases, with 8 bases between. CDR3 size: 15 residues. Germline CDR1 and CDR2: MNHEY and SVGAGI. DNA of the CDR3: TGTGCCAGCAGTTACTCGATTCAAAATAATTCACCCCTCCACTTT. It encodes CASSYSIQNNSPLHF.

The chain recombines TRBV4-3 with TRBJ2-7, with D perhaps matching TRBD1 (5 bases). The ends were cut back, 1 base at V and 0 bases at J, with 13 bases in the middle. The CDR3 sequence is 16 residues long. Germline values: CDR1 LGHNA, CDR2 YSLEER. The CDR3 sequence is CASSQGGQGHSYEQYF. CDR3 nucleotides: TGCGCCAGCAGCCAAGGAGGCCAGGGCCACTCCTACGAGCAGTACTTC.

This chain links TRBV9 with TRBJ1-4; the D is unclear. V dropped 3 bases and J dropped 7 bases, with 13 bases sitting between them. The CDR3 is 14 residues long. The germline CDR1 and CDR2 sequences are SGDLS and YYNGEE. CDR3 DNA: TGTGCCAGCAGCGCCAACAGCCCGCCTGAAAAACTGTTTTTT. Amino acid sequence: CASSANSPPEKLFF.

The rearrangement uses TRBV9 and TRBJ1-6, with 9 bases that match TRBD1. Per the germline V gene, CDR1 is SGDLS and CDR2 is YYNGEE. CDR3 length: 15 amino acids. The V segment lost 0 bases and the J segment 13 bases; nucleotides outside the gene matches: 8. In DNA form, the CDR3 reads TGTGCCAGCAGCGTAGAGCCCGGACAGGGGTCTCCCCTCCACTTT. This sequence encodes CASSVEPGQGSPLHF. The entire variable domain, with the rest obtained from reference TRBV9 and TRBJ1-6, is as follows: DSGVTQTPKHLITATGQRVTLRCSPRSGDLSVYWYQQSLDQGLQFLIQYYNGEERAKGNILERFSAQQFPDLHSELNLSSLELGDSALYFCASSVEPGQGSPLHFGNGTRLTVT.

The V and J genes are TRBV6-4 and TRBJ2-2; D gene uncertain. The V gene lost 3 bases and the J gene lost 4 bases, with 6 bases spanning the gap. The CDR3 loop spans 13 amino acids. Per the germline V gene, CDR1 is MRHNA and CDR2 is SNTAGT. The CDR3 nucleotides are TGTGCCAGCAGTGAACAAGGCACCGGGGAGCTGTTTTTT. Translating gives CASSEQGTGELFF.

The chain carries TRBV11-3 and TRBJ2-7; no reliable D call. V was trimmed by 4 bases and J by 7 bases, leaving 14 bases between them. There are 13 residues in the CDR3. Looked up from germline, CDR1 is SGHNT and CDR2 is YENEEA. This CDR3 reads CASSSRPSEEQYF. CDR3 nucleotides: TGTGCCAGCAGCTCCCGGCCCTCGGAAGAGCAGTACTTC.

The gene calls are TRBV30 and TRBJ1-4, with 9 bases fitting TRBD1. The CDR3 extends over 15 amino acids. Per the germline V gene, CDR1 is GTSNPN and CDR2 is SVGIG (reference sequence). Trimming removed 2 bases from V and 5 bases from J; junction bases left unmatched: 6. The CDR3 DNA sequence: TGTGCCTGGAGTAGGGGACAGGGAGTGAATGAAAAACTGTTTTTT. It specifies CAWSRGQGVNEKLFF.

J is TRBJ2-1 and V is TRBV9, with D perhaps TRBD2 (7 bases). V was pared by 0 bases and J by 13 bases, with 17 bases between. Per germline, CDR1 SGDLS and CDR2 YYNGEE. The CDR3 is 14 residues long. The CDR3 region has the DNA TGTGCCAGCAGCGTAGCTAACGGGGGGCTCCACCAGTTCTTC. It specifies CASSVANGGLHQFF.

The rearrangement links TRBV5-4 to TRBJ2-7; TRBD2 might be the D (6 bases). With 0 bases removed from V and 3 bases from J, the gap between germline ends came to 13 bases. Germline V gene data show CDR1 as SGHNT and CDR2 as YYREEE (reference sequence). This CDR3 is built from 15 residues. This chain's CDR3 is CASSLEIGTYYEQYF. The DNA of the CDR3 is TGTGCCAGCAGCTTGGAGATCGGGACTTACTACGAGCAGTACTTC.

V gene TRBV5-4 combines with J gene TRBJ1-2, with unresolved D. CDR3 length equals 16 residues. The germline V gene has CDR1 SGHNT and CDR2 YYREEE (reference sequence). Trimming cost V 0 bases and J 2 bases, with 14 bases left between them. The CDR3 loop reads CASSLASETFNYGYTF. The CDR3, as DNA: TGTGCCAGCAGCTTGGCCAGCGAGACCTTCAACTATGGCTACACCTTC.

CDR3 DNA sequence: TGTGCCTGGTTACTGGGTGGTTACAATGAGCAGTTCTTC. Translated, it gives CAWLLGGYNEQFF. The chain employs TRBV30 and TRBJ2-1; D gene unclear. The CDR3 spans 13 residues. CDR1 and CDR2 (germline): GTSNPN, SVGIG (reference sequence). Trimming took off 5 bases at V and 4 bases at J, with 12 bases between the two ends.

This clone has more than one count but fewer than ten. This rearrangement joins TRBV30 to TRBJ1-2; no firm D call. The CDR3 loop spans 13 amino acids. Germline V gene sequence: CDR1 GTSNPN, CDR2 SVGIG (reference sequence). V was trimmed by 4 bases and J by 8 bases, leaving 17 bases between them. The CDR3 DNA reads TGTGCCTGGACCCCCGGGGAAACCTTCGGCTACACCTTC. Translated: CAWTPGETFGYTF.

The rearrangement uses TRBV2 and TRBJ2-1; D might be TRBD1 (5 bases). The length of the CDR3 is 15 residues. Germline assignment: CDR1 SNHLY and CDR2 FYNNEI. Trimming took off 4 bases at V and 0 bases at J, with 10 bases between the two ends. CDR3 sequence: CASSAQGSSYNEQFF. The CDR3 region has the DNA TGTGCCAGCAGTGCCCAGGGAAGCTCCTACAATGAGCAGTTCTTC.

The J gene is TRBJ2-4, the V gene TRBV5-1; TRBD2 is a possible D gene (6 bases). V was cut by 3 bases and J by 4 bases, with 11 bases left in between. The CDR3 contains 14 residues. The germline V gene encodes CDR1 SGHRS and CDR2 YFSETQ. CDR3: CASSWGDFKNIQYF. DNA for the CDR3: TGCGCCAGCAGCTGGGGGGACTTTAAAAACATTCAGTACTTC.

V and J are TRBV7-9 and TRBJ2-3; either TRBD1 or TRBD2 may fit D (5 bases each). CDR1 is SEHNR and CDR2 is FQNEAQ in the germline V gene (reference sequence). The CDR3 contains 14 residues. Trimming removed 5 bases at V and 2 bases at J, with 11 bases between. The CDR3 protein is CASSPRGATDTQYF. The DNA for the CDR3 is TGTGCCAGCAGCCCAAGAGGGGCCACAGATACGCAGTATTTT. Variable domain in full (rest from reference TRBV7-9 and TRBJ2-3): DTGVSQNPRHKITKRGQNVTFRCDPISEHNRLYWYRQTLGQGPEFLTYFQNEAQLEKSRLLSDRFSAERPKGSFSTLEIQRTEQGDSAMYLCASSPRGATDTQYFGPGTRLTVL.

The table lists this clone with a few counts. V is TRBV18 and J is TRBJ2-7, with 7 bases fitting TRBD2. The CDR3 loop spans 14 amino acids. Germline CDR1 KGHSH, CDR2 LQKENI. With V trimmed by 3 bases and J by 2 bases, 4 bases remained unmatched. The CDR3 sequence: CASSPAGVPYEQYF. The CDR3 coding sequence is TGTGCCAGCTCACCTGCGGGAGTACCCTACGAGCAGTACTTC. Based on the CDR3 plus reference TRBV18 and TRBJ2-7, the full variable domain is NAGVMQNPRHLVRRRGQEARLRCSPMKGHSHVYWYRQLPEEGLKFMVYLQKENIIDESGMPKERFSAEFPKEGPSILRIQQVVRGDSAAYFCASSPAGVPYEQYFGPGTRLTVT.

This chain links TRBV5-8 with TRBJ1-4; D is undetermined. Germline CDR1 SGHTS, CDR2 YDEGEE. V lost 2 bases, J lost 14 bases, and 16 bases lay in between. This CDR3 has 13 residues. Here the CDR3 reads CASSFRGVSTLFF. The CDR3, as DNA: TGTGCCAGCAGCTTTCGCGGGGTTTCTACTCTGTTTTTT.

The chain employs TRBV5-1 and TRBJ2-5; 7 positions agree with TRBD2. CDR3 length: 14 residues. V dropped 3 bases and J dropped 0; count of bases not matched to a gene: 2. CDR1 is SGHRS and CDR2 is YFSETQ in the germline V gene. CDR3 in DNA: TGCGCCAGCAGCTGGGGGGGGGACCAAGAGACCCAGTACTTC. It translates to CASSWGGDQETQYF. The complete variable domain, with remaining parts taken from reference TRBV5-1 and TRBJ2-5, reads KAGVTQTPRYLIKTRGQQVTLSCSPISGHRSVSWYQQTPGQGLQFLFEYFSETQRNKGNFPGRFSGRQFSNSRSEMNVSTLELGDSALYLCASSWGGDQETQYFGPGTRLLVL.

The chain's CDR3 is CASSLNGRWFF. CDR3 DNA sequence: TGCGCCAGCAGCTTGAATGGCAGATGGTTCTTC. The chain couples TRBV5-1 to TRBJ2-1; D call uncertain. The CDR3 consists of 11 residues. CDR1 SGHRS and CDR2 YFSETQ come from the germline V gene. Trimming removed 1 base at V and 15 bases at J, with 11 bases between.

DNA of the CDR3: TGTGCCAGCAGCTTTGGGTTAGCCAAAAACATTCAGTACTTC. The encoded protein is CASSFGLAKNIQYF. The chain recombines TRBV11-1 with TRBJ2-4; D call uncertain. The germline V and J ends were trimmed by 3 bases and 0 bases, with 6 bases remaining between them. Germline V gene sequence: CDR1 SGHAT, CDR2 FQDESV (reference sequence). The CDR3 spans 14 residues.

The genes are TRBV5-6 and TRBJ2-5, with D possibly TRBD2 on 6 matching bases. Germline CDR1 reads SGHDT; CDR2 reads YYEEEE. The V gene lost 0 bases and the J gene lost 1 base, with 7 bases spanning the gap. The CDR3 extends over 14 amino acids. CDR3 loop: CASSLGRGQETQYF. Written as DNA, the CDR3 is TGTGCCAGCAGCTTGGGGAGGGGCCAAGAGACCCAGTACTTC.

The chain links TRBV12-1 to TRBJ1-4; TRBD1 was called by the table and not checked on the DNA. TRBV12-1 constitutes a pseudogene. The length of the CDR3 is 15 residues. For the CDR3, the DNA is TGTGCCAGCAGGTCTAGGGGGATCACTAATGAAAAACTGTTTTTT. Translated: CASRSRGITNEKLFF.

V is TRBV9 and J is TRBJ2-7, with 9 bases fitting TRBD2. The CDR3 is 15 amino acids. V shed 4 bases, J shed 6 bases, and the junction held 11 bases outside the gene matches. CDR1 is SGDLS and CDR2 is YYNGEE in the germline V gene. Here the CDR3 reads CASSPRVAGVTEQYF. Here the CDR3 DNA reads TGTGCCAGCAGCCCACGAGTAGCGGGAGTTACCGAGCAGTACTTC.

The V gene is TRBV19, the J gene TRBJ1-3; no definite D call. This CDR3 has 12 residues. The germline gives CDR1 LNHDA, CDR2 SQIVND (reference sequence). Trimming pared 8 bases from V and 9 bases from J, leaving 14 bases between. CDR3 amino acids: CASGPGDSTIYF. The CDR3 DNA reads as TGTGCCAGTGGGCCAGGCGACTCCACCATATATTTT.

The V and J genes are TRBV5-4 and TRBJ2-2, with TRBD2 matching over 7 bases. Unmatched junction bases numbered 8, after V lost 0 bases and J lost 3 bases. The CDR3 is 17 amino acids. Germline assignment: CDR1 SGHNT and CDR2 YYREEE (reference sequence). CDR3 sequence: CASSLDGAGIDTGELFF. The CDR3 DNA reads TGTGCCAGCAGCTTGGATGGAGCGGGGATCGACACCGGGGAGCTGTTTTTT. The whole variable domain, filled in from reference TRBV5-4 and TRBJ2-2, reads ETGVTQSPTHLIKTRGQQVTLRCSSQSGHNTVSWYQQALGQGPQFIFQYYREEENGRGNFPPRFSGLQFPNYSSELNVNALELDDSALYLCASSLDGAGIDTGELFFGEGSRLTVL.

The gene calls are TRBV7-6 and TRBJ2-3, with D maybe TRBD2 (6 bases). Trimming removed 5 bases from V and 2 bases from J, with 17 bases in between. The CDR3 consists of 16 residues. Germline assignment: CDR1 SGHVS and CDR2 FNYEAQ. CDR3 sequence: CASSPRSGRDTDTQYF. CDR3 DNA sequence: TGTGCCAGCAGCCCACGCAGCGGGCGAGACACAGATACGCAGTATTTT.

J is TRBJ2-5 and V is TRBV15; the D gene could be TRBD1 or TRBD2 (6 bases each). From germline, CDR1 is LNHNV and CDR2 YYDKDF (reference sequence). The CDR3 consists of 16 residues. V was trimmed by 3 bases and J by 4 bases, leaving 18 bases between them. CDR3 DNA sequence: TGTGCCACCAGCAGGGGGACGGGGGCAGGAGGAGAGACCCAGTACTTC. This translates into CATSRGTGAGGETQYF. The full variable domain, rest sourced from reference TRBV15 and TRBJ2-5, is DAMVIQNPRYQVTQFGKPVTLSCSQTLNHNVMYWYQQKSSQAPKLLFHYYDKDFNNEADTPDNFQSRRPNTSFCFLDIRSPGLGDTAMYLCATSRGTGAGGETQYFGPGTRLLVL.